This T cell receptor beta chain was documented in a study of T cell repertoires in cytomegalovirus infection. Study-level background: Use of recently identified HLA-C-restricted and well-studied HLA-B-restricted CMV epitopes was part of the study. CMV infection and matching HLA type were both indicated by public TCR beta signatures.

The study, taken as a whole, reports: Pooled public TCR beta family frequency picked out CMV carriers with the relevant HLA. In two of eight donors, the top clonotype was HLA-C-restricted CMV-specific.

The ends lost 1 base at V and 4 bases at J; junction bases unmatched: 10. This CDR3 contains 16 residues. Germline V CDR1 and CDR2: SQVTM, ANQGSEA. TCRdb reprocessed the reads via MiXCR and lists one record per CDR3 protein. The table lists a few hundred thousand distinct CDR3 sequences, about 39% of them singletons, with around 48% in the top ten. A remark on this clonotype: Its antigen is not identified.

The chain is built from TRBV29-1 and TRBJ2-1; 7 nucleotides match TRBD2. The sequenced sample was cultured PBMCs, obtained from culture after CMV antigen stimulation. This clonotype originated in a human donor in good health (CMV status not recorded). Some clones in this sample may be carry-over from other donors' samples. For the CDR3, the DNA is TGCAGCGTTGAAGGGTATACTAGCGTTCGGTACAATGAGCAGTTCTTC. Translation gives CSVEGYTSVRYNEQFF.